This passage covers 19 T cell receptor beta chains from one sample sequenced in a study of cytomegalovirus exposure and HLA in healthy donors. Use of 60 Vbeta and 13 Jbeta primers characterized the PCR. The assay was immunoSEQ multiplex PCR, and TCRdb's table has in-frame clones only and misses some. The table has some 190,000 clones, over 70% seen once; the top ten hold over 1.5%. The source material was PBMCs. Receptors were obtained from a middle-aged man in good health and CMV-seropositive.

The chain couples TRBV5-1 to TRBJ2-1, with 8 bases fitting TRBD1. J gave up 4 bases and V 4 bases, and 7 bases lay outside the gene matches. CDR1 is SGHRS, CDR2 YFSETQ, per germline. CDR3 length: 15 amino acids. In DNA, the CDR3 is TGCGCCAGCAGCAGAAGACAGGGGTCATACAATGAGCAGTTCTTC. Translated, it gives CASSRRQGSYNEQFF. Full variable domain (remainder filled in from reference TRBV5-1 and TRBJ2-1): KAGVTQTPRYLIKTRGQQVTLSCSPISGHRSVSWYQQTPGQGLQFLFEYFSETQRNKGNFPGRFSGRQFSNSRSEMNVSTLELGDSALYLCASSRRQGSYNEQFFGPGTRLTVL.

This chain uses TRBV10-1 with TRBJ2-3, with TRBD1 matching 8 bases. Germline V lookup: CDR1 WNHNN, CDR2 SYGVQD (reference sequence). This CDR3 contains 13 residues. Trimming took 10 bases from V and 4 from J; bases not matched to a gene: 7. The CDR3 reads CATRQGLADTQYF. In DNA, the CDR3 is TGCGCCACCAGACAGGGGTTAGCAGATACGCAGTATTTT.

V is TRBV5-5 and J is TRBJ2-2; 8 nucleotides align to TRBD1. Germline CDR1 SGHKS, CDR2 YYEKEE (reference sequence). This CDR3 region has 17 residues. Unmatched junction bases numbered 11, after V lost 4 bases and J lost 3 bases. The DNA of the CDR3 is TGTGCCAGCAGCCCCCAAGGACAGGGTGTAGACACCGGGGAGCTGTTTTTT. It translates to CASSPQGQGVDTGELFF. Combining the CDR3 with reference TRBV5-5 and TRBJ2-2 gives the whole variable domain DAGVTQSPTHLIKTRGQQVTLRCSPISGHKSVSWYQQVLGQGPQFIFQYYEKEERGRGNFPDRFSARQFPNYSSELNVNALLLGDSALYLCASSPQGQGVDTGELFFGEGSRLTVL.

This clone was seen just once. V usage is TRBV27 and J usage is TRBJ2-7; 9 bases align to TRBD2. V lost 3 bases to trimming and J lost 1 base; unmatched junction nucleotides: 1. The germline V gene encodes CDR1 MNHEY and CDR2 SMNVEV (reference sequence). This CDR3 comprises 14 residues. CDR3 nucleotide sequence: TGTGCCAGCAGTTTTGGACTAGCGTCCTACGAGCAGTACTTC. Translation: CASSFGLASYEQYF.

The chain carries TRBV14 and TRBJ2-7; D is perhaps TRBD1 (6 bases). Trimming took off 0 bases at V and 3 bases at J, with 18 bases between the two ends. The CDR3 is 17 residues long. CDR1 and CDR2 from the germline V gene are SGHDN and FVKESK. In DNA form, the CDR3 reads TGTGCCAGCAGCCAAGATTCACTGGGGCAGGGGATCTACGAGCAGTACTTC. This translates into CASSQDSLGQGIYEQYF.

The CDR3 here is CASRLAGASSTGELFF. The CDR3 bases are TGTGCCAGCAGGTTAGCGGGAGCGTCGAGCACCGGGGAGCTGTTTTTT. V is TRBV2 and J is TRBJ2-2, with TRBD2 matching 9 bases. Trimming took 6 bases from V and 4 from J; bases not matched to a gene: 9. CDR3 length: 16 amino acids. Germline V gene sequence: CDR1 SNHLY, CDR2 FYNNEI. The full variable domain, rest sourced from reference TRBV2 and TRBJ2-2, is EPEVTQTPSHQVTQMGQEVILRCVPISNHLYFYWYRQILGQKVEFLVSFYNNEISEKSEIFDDQFSVERPDGSNFTLKIRSTKLEDSAMYFCASRLAGASSTGELFFGEGSRLTVL.

J is TRBJ1-1 and V is TRBV5-1; D uncertain. Germline V gene lookup returns CDR1 SGHRS and CDR2 YFSETQ. CDR3 size: 13 residues. V was trimmed by 4 bases and J by 0 bases, leaving 7 bases between them. The CDR3 sequence: CASSTPVNTEAFF. CDR3 nucleotide sequence: TGCGCCAGCAGCACACCAGTGAACACTGAAGCTTTCTTT. The full variable domain, in which reference TRBV5-1 and TRBJ1-1 provide the parts outside the CDR3, is KAGVTQTPRYLIKTRGQQVTLSCSPISGHRSVSWYQQTPGQGLQFLFEYFSETQRNKGNFPGRFSGRQFSNSRSEMNVSTLELGDSALYLCASSTPVNTEAFFGQGTRLTVV.

J is TRBJ2-5 and V is TRBV29-1; the D gene is possibly TRBD2 (6 bases). The germline V gene has CDR1 SQVTM and CDR2 ANQGSEA. V was shortened by 5 bases and J by 0 bases, with 7 bases between the two germline ends. This CDR3 has 12 amino acids. CDR3 in amino acids: CSVLAYQETQYF. The CDR3 DNA is TGCAGCGTTCTAGCGTACCAAGAGACCCAGTACTTC.

This clone appeared once. V gene TRBV6-1 combines with J gene TRBJ2-7, with D maybe TRBD1 (5 bases). Trimming took 8 bases from V and 2 from J, leaving 10 bases between them. The germline CDR1 and CDR2 sequences are MNHNS and SASEGT. The CDR3 sequence is 12 residues long. The CDR3: CASRARAYEQYF. The DNA for the CDR3 is TGTGCCAGCCGCGCCAGGGCCTACGAGCAGTACTTC.

The chain recombines TRBV7-2 with TRBJ1-3; D not resolved. V was clipped by 0 bases and J by 0 bases, with 9 bases between them. Germline V gene lookup returns CDR1 SGHTA and CDR2 FQGNSA. The CDR3 runs 16 residues. The CDR3, as DNA: TGTGCCAGCAGCTTAGCAGCATCGAGCTCTGGAAACACCATATATTTT. Its protein is CASSLAASSSGNTIYF.

This clone was counted a single time. The chain couples TRBV4-1 to TRBJ2-5; 8 bases are a match to TRBD2. Germline V gene sequence: CDR1 MGHRA, CDR2 YSYEKL. V gave up 6 bases and J gave up 2 bases; unmatched junction bases: 2. The CDR3 loop spans 13 amino acids. The CDR3 here is CASRVAGQETQYF. The CDR3 DNA follows: TGCGCCAGCAGGGTAGCGGGACAAGAGACCCAGTACTTC.

The chain employs TRBV5-4 and TRBJ2-5; 9 nucleotides agree with TRBD1. Germline values: CDR1 SGHNT, CDR2 YYREEE (reference sequence). CDR3 length equals 14 residues. With 3 bases clipped from V and 2 bases from J, the junction kept 2 bases outside the gene matches. In DNA form, the CDR3 reads TGTGCCAGCAGCTACGACAGGGGGCAAGAGACCCAGTACTTC. This gives the protein CASSYDRGQETQYF.

This chain joins TRBV28 and TRBJ1-2; D is possibly TRBD1 (5 bases). Trimming removed 6 bases at V and 4 bases at J, with 18 bases between. CDR1 MDHEN and CDR2 SYDVKM come from the germline V gene. The CDR3 runs to 15 residues. The DNA of the CDR3 is TGTGCCAGCAGCCCCCCCCCGGGACTGATCTATGGCTACACCTTC. This sequence encodes CASSPPPGLIYGYTF.

The genes are TRBV28 and TRBJ1-5; 11 bases line up with TRBD1. Germline trimming cut 4 bases from V and 5 bases from J; bases unmatched to any gene: 4. The CDR3 spans 15 residues. Germline loops: CDR1 MDHEN, CDR2 SYDVKM. The CDR3 here is CASSSGQGGDQPQHF. The CDR3 bases are TGTGCCAGCAGTTCGGGACAGGGGGGCGATCAGCCCCAGCATTTT.

The chain links TRBV28 to TRBJ1-2, with TRBD1 matching over 7 bases. Losses at the gene ends were 6 bases for V and 4 bases for J; bases not matched to a gene: 2. The length of the CDR3 is 12 residues. Germline V lookup: CDR1 MDHEN, CDR2 SYDVKM. The CDR3 coding sequence is TGTGCCAGCAGGCCAGGGGGCTATGGCTACACCTTC. It specifies CASRPGGYGYTF.

The chain is built from TRBV27 and TRBJ1-2; 8 bases are a match to TRBD1. This CDR3 is 16 amino acids long. Trimming removed 6 bases from V and 4 bases from J; junction bases left unmatched: 13. The germline V gene has CDR1 MNHEY and CDR2 SMNVEV (reference sequence). DNA for the CDR3: TGTGCCAGCAGACTAGGGGGGCGACAGGGGTCCTATGGCTACACCTTC. Translating gives CASRLGGRQGSYGYTF.

The table lists this clone with a count of one. V and J are TRBV5-1 and TRBJ1-1; D unresolved. In germline, CDR1 is SGHRS, CDR2 YFSETQ. The V end was cut by 0 bases, the J end by 3 bases, with 9 bases between. This CDR3 has 14 residues. In DNA form, the CDR3 reads TGCGCCAGCAGCTTGGGAAACGGTGACACTGAAGCTTTCTTT. Protein: CASSLGNGDTEAFF.

This chain joins TRBV28 and TRBJ2-7; possibly TRBD2 for D (6 bases). With 0 bases removed from V and 6 bases from J, the gap between germline ends came to 12 bases. This CDR3 contains 14 residues. In germline, CDR1 is MDHEN, CDR2 SYDVKM. The CDR3 bases are TGTGCCAGCAGTTTATGGGGGGGTAGAAGCGAGCAGTACTTC. This translates into CASSLWGGRSEQYF. Full variable domain (remainder filled in from reference TRBV28 and TRBJ2-7): DVKVTQSSRYLVKRTGEKVFLECVQDMDHENMFWYRQDPGLGLRLIYFSYDVKMKEKGDIPEGYSVSREKKERFSLILESASTNQTSMYLCASSLWGGRSEQYFGPGTRLTVT.

This clone has only a few counts. This chain links TRBV29-1 with TRBJ2-1; the D gene is possibly TRBD2 (6 bases). The CDR3 consists of 15 residues. Trimming shortened V by 2 bases and J by 5 bases, and 16 bases separated the two germline ends. Germline V gives CDR1 SQVTM, CDR2 ANQGSEA. DNA for the CDR3: TGCAGCGTTGAATCGCAGGGAGGCTTCCACAATGAGCAGTTCTTC. Translating it yields CSVESQGGFHNEQFF.